This T cell receptor (beta chain) was documented in a study of siplizumab effects on memory and regulatory T cells. Generated by immunoSEQ multiplex PCR, the TCRdb table keeps only in-frame clones and is missing some. The table includes about 100,000 clones, 94% detected once. In regard to this clone: The target antigen is unknown.

This CDR3 is 16 amino acids long. Germline V CDR1 and CDR2: SGDLS, YYNGEE. Trimming took off 0 bases at V and 4 bases at J, with 13 bases between the two ends. Study results and limitations: Proliferating siplizumab-cultured Tregs lacked confirmed suppressive function.

This sequence was found in a human donor in good health. The chain is built from TRBV9 and TRBJ2-2; perhaps TRBD1 as D (5 bases). Sequenced input: non-Treg CD4+ T cells sorted from blood. The CDR3 DNA is TGTGCCAGCAGCGTAGCCTCAGACAGTGGCACCGGGGAGCTGTTTTTT. Protein sequence: CASSVASDSGTGELFF.